Below, 25 T cell receptor beta chains from the same sample are listed, as sequenced in a study of T cell responses to AZD1222 COVID-19 vaccine. The data were produced by immunoSEQ multiplex PCR, yet TCRdb's version contains in-frame clones alone and is incomplete. The data show about 56,000 clones, approximately 85% seen once. The source was peripheral blood, collected on day 0 of AZD1222 vaccination. These receptors all come from an adult in good health.

Details on this clone: Other DNA sequences in the same sample also yield this CDR3. This chain connects TRBV27 to TRBJ2-7; D unresolved. V lost 5 bases, J lost 3 bases, and 5 bases lay in between. The germline V gene encodes CDR1 MNHEY and CDR2 SMNVEV (reference sequence). The CDR3 is made up of 11 amino acids. The CDR3 DNA follows: TGTGCCAGCAGTACCTACTACGAGCAGTACTTC. Residues: CASSTYYEQYF.

The chain employs TRBV6-5 and TRBJ2-7, with a tentative D call TRBD1 (6 bases). CDR3 length: 13 amino acids. The V and J ends lost 6 bases and 2 bases respectively, with 11 bases between them. The germline V gene has CDR1 MNHEY and CDR2 SVGAGI. CDR3 DNA: TGTGCCAGCAGGATCAGACAGGCCTACGAGCAGTACTTC. Translating gives CASRIRQAYEQYF.

The CDR3 reads CASSYSKGGPGYTF. The CDR3 coding sequence is TGTGCCAGCAGTTACTCGAAGGGGGGGCCTGGCTACACCTTC. The chain employs TRBV6-5 and TRBJ1-2; the D gene is possibly TRBD1 (6 bases). This CDR3 comprises 14 residues. Trimming shortened V by 0 bases and J by 7 bases, and 12 bases separated the two germline ends. Looked up from germline, CDR1 is MNHEY and CDR2 is SVGAGI.

The gene calls are TRBV9 and TRBJ2-1; 9 nucleotides agree with TRBD1. Germline V lookup: CDR1 SGDLS, CDR2 YYNGEE. V lost 3 bases to trimming and J lost 10 bases; unmatched junction nucleotides: 17. CDR3 size: 17 residues. CDR3 in DNA: TGTGCCAGCAGCGCCTATCCGAGACCGGGACAGGGAAACGAGCAGTTCTTC. Encoded protein: CASSAYPRPGQGNEQFF. The full variable domain, with the rest looked up from reference TRBV9 and TRBJ2-1, is DSGVTQTPKHLITATGQRVTLRCSPRSGDLSVYWYQQSLDQGLQFLIQYYNGEERAKGNILERFSAQQFPDLHSELNLSSLELGDSALYFCASSAYPRPGQGNEQFFGPGTRLTVL.

This clone was recorded a few times. The rearrangement joins TRBV7-9 to TRBJ1-2; 11 bases match TRBD1. Germline assignment: CDR1 SEHNR and CDR2 FQNEAQ (reference sequence). CDR3 length: 16 residues. V shed 0 bases and J 7 bases; nucleotides not matched to a gene: 7. This chain's CDR3 is CASSLAGTGGLSGYTF. In DNA form, the CDR3 reads TGTGCCAGCAGCTTAGCAGGGACAGGGGGGTTGAGTGGCTACACCTTC.

The chain has TRBV6-5 and TRBJ2-7, with D maybe TRBD2 (5 bases). The CDR3 extends over 14 amino acids. V was cut by 4 bases and J by 0 bases, with 10 bases left in between. Germline assignment: CDR1 MNHEY and CDR2 SVGAGI. CDR3 in amino acids: CASSSLGSSYEQYF. DNA for the CDR3: TGTGCCAGCAGTTCCCTAGGGAGCTCCTACGAGCAGTACTTC.

This clone was recorded once. The chain carries TRBV4-1 and TRBJ1-5, with 9 bases matching TRBD1. V lost 1 base and J lost 6; bases outside the gene matches: 13. Germline V CDR1 and CDR2: MGHRA, YSYEKL. CDR3 size: 18 residues. CDR3 coding DNA: TGCGCCAGCAGCCAAGTTGGTATGATCGGACAGGGGCTTCAGCCCCAGCATTTT. This encodes CASSQVGMIGQGLQPQHF.

The chain uses TRBV11-2 and TRBJ1-1; 8 bases fit TRBD1. CDR1 is SGHAT and CDR2 is FQNNGV in the germline V gene. Trimming took 5 bases from V and 13 from J; bases not matched to a gene: 15. The CDR3 has 14 amino acids. This chain's CDR3 is CASSLTQQGAFGFF. The CDR3 DNA follows: TGTGCCAGCAGCCTCACGCAGCAGGGGGCCTTCGGTTTCTTT.

The rearrangement uses TRBV28 and TRBJ2-7, with a weak D call TRBD1 (5 bases). The germline V gene encodes CDR1 MDHEN and CDR2 SYDVKM. V was clipped by 3 bases and J by 0 bases, with 15 bases between them. CDR3 size: 16 residues. DNA for the CDR3: TGTGCCAGCAGTTTCCGCCGAGACAGCCGCTCCTACGAGCAGTACTTC. The encoded protein is CASSFRRDSRSYEQYF.

The chain employs TRBV15 and TRBJ1-5, with 11 bases aligning to TRBD1. Losses at the gene ends were 0 bases for V and 7 bases for J; bases not matched to a gene: 2. Germline V gives CDR1 LNHNV, CDR2 YYDKDF (reference sequence). The CDR3 contains 15 residues. CDR3 sequence: CATSREGQGVQPQHF. The CDR3 region has the DNA TGTGCCACCAGCAGAGAGGGACAGGGGGTACAGCCCCAGCATTTT.

This sequence joins TRBV27 and TRBJ2-5; 10 positions agree with TRBD2. Unmatched junction bases numbered 13, after V lost 2 bases and J lost 1 base. CDR1 and CDR2 (germline): MNHEY, SMNVEV (reference sequence). The CDR3 loop spans 19 amino acids. CDR3 residues: CASSLAGTSDRWGQETQYF. The CDR3 DNA reads TGTGCCAGCAGTTTAGCCGGGACTAGCGATCGATGGGGCCAAGAGACCCAGTACTTC.

J is TRBJ2-1 and V is TRBV5-1; 13 nucleotides agree with TRBD2. There are 18 residues in the CDR3. In germline, CDR1 is SGHRS, CDR2 YFSETQ. The J segment lost 4 bases and the V segment lost 0 bases, leaving 7 bases of the junction unmatched. CDR3 in DNA: TGCGCCAGCAGCTTGGCCACTAGCGGGGGGGCCTTTTACAATGAGCAGTTCTTC. It translates to CASSLATSGGAFYNEQFF.

This sequence joins TRBV2 and TRBJ2-3, with D unclear. V gave up 2 bases and J gave up 8 bases, with 8 bases separating them. CDR1 and CDR2 from the germline V gene are SNHLY and FYNNEI. The CDR3 covers 12 residues. CDR3 protein: CASSETPTTQYF. CDR3 nucleotides: TGTGCCAGCAGTGAAACTCCAACTACGCAGTATTTT.

V and J are TRBV4-1 and TRBJ1-1; no reliable D call. The germline V and J ends were trimmed by 0 bases and 1 base, with 9 bases remaining between them. This CDR3 contains 15 residues. Per germline, CDR1 MGHRA and CDR2 YSYEKL. The DNA of the CDR3 is TGCGCCAGCAGCCAAGATATTGCGCAGAACACTGAAGCTTTCTTT. Encoded protein: CASSQDIAQNTEAFF.

The CDR3: CASSLASDSDYGYTF. Written as DNA, the CDR3 is TGTGCCAGCAGCTTAGCCTCGGATTCGGACTATGGCTACACCTTC. This chain connects TRBV7-2 to TRBJ1-2; unclear D gene. This CDR3 spans 15 amino acids. Trimming removed 0 bases from V and 3 bases from J, with 11 bases in between. Germline CDR1 and CDR2: SGHTA and FQGNSA. Drawing the rest from reference TRBV7-2 and TRBJ1-2, the complete variable domain is GAGVSQSPSNKVTEKGKDVELRCDPISGHTALYWYRQSLGQGLEFLIYFQGNSAPDKSGLPSDRFSAERTGGSVSTLTIQRTQQEDSAVYLCASSLASDSDYGYTFGSGTRLTVV.

J is TRBJ2-2 and V is TRBV28, with D possibly matching TRBD2 (5 bases). Germline CDR1 is MDHEN and CDR2 is SYDVKM. This CDR3 is 16 amino acids long. Trimming cost V 3 bases and J 2 bases, with 13 bases left between them. For the CDR3, the DNA is TGTGCCAGCAGTTTCCCCGGGGATCGAAACACCGGGGAGCTGTTTTTT. This sequence encodes CASSFPGDRNTGELFF.

The V gene is TRBV29-1, the J gene TRBJ1-3; TRBD1 agrees at 8 bases. The CDR3 contains 16 residues. Looked up from germline, CDR1 is SQVTM and CDR2 is ANQGSEA. Unmatched junction bases numbered 16, after V lost 8 bases and J lost 4 bases. CDR3 region: CSIRGPESPAGNTIYF. DNA of the CDR3: TGCAGCATCAGGGGGCCTGAGTCGCCGGCGGGAAACACCATATATTTT. The entire variable domain, with the rest obtained from reference TRBV29-1 and TRBJ1-3, is as follows: SAVISQKPSRDICQRGTSLTIQCQVDSQVTMMFWYRQQPGQSLTLIATANQGSEATYESGFVIDKFPISRPNLTFSTLTVSNMSPEDSSIYLCSIRGPESPAGNTIYFGEGSWLTVV.

J is TRBJ1-1 and V is TRBV11-2; possible D gene TRBD1, 6 bases. Germline CDR1 reads SGHAT; CDR2 reads FQNNGV. Trimming cost V 3 bases and J 4 bases, with 24 bases left between them. CDR3 length: 18 amino acids. The CDR3 bases are TGTGCCAGCAGCTTGAGAATGGACAGACCATATTCGAGCACTGAAGCTTTCTTT. This translates into CASSLRMDRPYSSTEAFF.

The V gene is TRBV4-1, the J gene TRBJ2-7, with D tentatively TRBD1 (5 bases). This CDR3 spans 16 amino acids. The germline V and J ends were trimmed by 0 bases and 0 bases, with 12 bases remaining between them. Germline assignment: CDR1 MGHRA and CDR2 YSYEKL. The CDR3 region has the DNA TGCGCCAGCAGCCAAGATTCCCAGGGATACTCCTACGAGCAGTACTTC. The encoded protein is CASSQDSQGYSYEQYF.

The V gene is TRBV28, the J gene TRBJ2-5; D may be TRBD1 (6 bases). Germline V gene lookup returns CDR1 MDHEN and CDR2 SYDVKM. This CDR3 has 12 residues. Between the trimmed V and J ends, which lost 6 bases and 2 bases, there was a span of 7 bases. The CDR3 DNA reads TGTGCCAGCAGGGACAGTCAAGAGACCCAGTACTTC. Translated, it gives CASRDSQETQYF.

The rearrangement uses TRBV28 and TRBJ1-2; no definite D call. CDR3 length equals 14 residues. V was shortened by 5 bases and J by 8 bases, with 18 bases between the two germline ends. CDR1 and CDR2 (germline): MDHEN, SYDVKM. The CDR3 nucleotides read TGTGCCAGCAGTCCTCGGGCCAAATCGCGAGGCTACACCTTC. Amino acids: CASSPRAKSRGYTF.

This rearrangement joins TRBV28 to TRBJ1-6, with D hard to call. Germline CDR1 MDHEN, CDR2 SYDVKM. Deletions cut 7 bases from V and 8 bases from J, with 15 bases between. This CDR3 spans 14 amino acids. The CDR3: CASTNPDLDSPLHF. CDR3 bases: TGTGCCAGCACTAACCCGGACCTAGATTCACCCCTCCACTTT.

The chain has TRBV7-9 and TRBJ1-6; D remains unclear. Per the germline V gene, CDR1 is SEHNR and CDR2 is FQNEAQ (reference sequence). This CDR3 has 13 amino acids. The V end was cut by 4 bases, the J end by 7 bases, with 8 bases between. The DNA of the CDR3 is TGTGCCAGCAGCTCCCACACAAATTCACCCCTCCACTTT. Its protein product is CASSSHTNSPLHF.

The V call is TRBV3-1 (or the pseudogene TRBV3-2), the J call TRBJ1-3; unclear D gene. V shed 4 bases and J shed 0 bases, with 25 bases lying between them. This CDR3 comprises 20 residues. Germline V gene sequence: CDR1 LGHDT, CDR2 YNNKEL (reference sequence). This CDR3 reads CASSRVRRVYSDVSGNTIYF. The CDR3 region has the DNA TGTGCCAGCAGCCGGGTTCGGCGGGTCTACTCCGATGTCTCTGGAAACACCATATATTTT.

V gene TRBV6-5 combines with J gene TRBJ2-7; weak D call: TRBD1 (6 bases). The CDR3 runs to 14 residues. With 6 bases removed from V and 2 bases from J, the gap between germline ends came to 14 bases. The germline gives CDR1 MNHEY, CDR2 SVGAGI. The CDR3 is CASRTQGWAYEQYF. In nucleotides, the CDR3 is TGTGCCAGCAGGACCCAGGGGTGGGCCTACGAGCAGTACTTC.